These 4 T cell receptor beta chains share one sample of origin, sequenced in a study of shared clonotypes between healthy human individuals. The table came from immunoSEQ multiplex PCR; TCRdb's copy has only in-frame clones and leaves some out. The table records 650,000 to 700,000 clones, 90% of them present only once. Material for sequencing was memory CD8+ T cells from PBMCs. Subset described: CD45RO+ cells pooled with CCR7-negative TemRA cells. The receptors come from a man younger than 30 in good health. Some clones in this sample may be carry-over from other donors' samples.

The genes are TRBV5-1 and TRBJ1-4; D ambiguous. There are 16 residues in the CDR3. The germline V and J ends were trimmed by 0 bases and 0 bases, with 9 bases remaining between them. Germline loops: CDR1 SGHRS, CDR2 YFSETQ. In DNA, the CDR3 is TGCGCCAGCAGCTTGGCCATACCAGCAACTAATGAAAAACTGTTTTTT. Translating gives CASSLAIPATNEKLFF. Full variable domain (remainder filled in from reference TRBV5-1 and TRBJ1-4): KAGVTQTPRYLIKTRGQQVTLSCSPISGHRSVSWYQQTPGQGLQFLFEYFSETQRNKGNFPGRFSGRQFSNSRSEMNVSTLELGDSALYLCASSLAIPATNEKLFFGSGTQLSVL.

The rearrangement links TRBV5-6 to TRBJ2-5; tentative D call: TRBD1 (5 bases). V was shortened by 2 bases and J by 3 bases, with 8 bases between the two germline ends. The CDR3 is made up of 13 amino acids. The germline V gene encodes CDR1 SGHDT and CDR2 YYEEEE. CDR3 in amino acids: CASSFTGEETQYF. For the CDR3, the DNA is TGTGCCAGCAGCTTTACAGGAGAAGAGACCCAGTACTTC. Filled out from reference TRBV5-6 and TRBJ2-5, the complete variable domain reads DAGVTQSPTHLIKTRGQQVTLRCSPKSGHDTVSWYQQALGQGPQFIFQYYEEEERQRGNFPDRFSGHQFPNYSSELNVNALLLGDSALYLCASSFTGEETQYFGPGTRLLVL.

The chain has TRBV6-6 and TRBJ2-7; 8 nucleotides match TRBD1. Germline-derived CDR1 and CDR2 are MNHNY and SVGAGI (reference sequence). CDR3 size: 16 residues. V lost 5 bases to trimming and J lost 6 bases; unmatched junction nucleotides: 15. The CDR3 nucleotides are TGTGCCAGCAGTACCAATTACAGGGGGTTCCCGGGCGAGCAGTACTTC. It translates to CASSTNYRGFPGEQYF.

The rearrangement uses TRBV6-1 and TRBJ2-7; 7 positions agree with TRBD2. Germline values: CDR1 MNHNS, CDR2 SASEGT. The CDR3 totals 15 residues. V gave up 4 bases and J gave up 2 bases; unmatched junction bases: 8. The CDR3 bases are TGTGCCAGCAGTGTTTTCGCTAGCGGAACCTACGAGCAGTACTTC. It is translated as CASSVFASGTYEQYF.